These 19 T cell receptor beta chains were all obtained from the same sample, sequenced in a study of T cells in Graves' hyperthyroidism and ophthalmopathy. Authors of the study amplified TCR beta CDR3 regions from RNA transcripts. An initial round of RT-PCR targeting the TCR CDR3 relied on the HTBI primer set. TCRdb redid the calling of the multiplex PCR reads with MiXCR, one entry per CDR3 protein. The sample holds about 420,000 distinct CDR3 sequences, about 13% seen once. Sequenced sample: blood. These receptors originate from a woman aged 18-29 years with Graves' hyperthyroidism.

About this clonotype itself: A much larger clone differs by one base, so this may be a read error. The CDR3 DNA follows: TGTGCCAGCAGTTTTTCAGGGACATCGGGCGCAGATACGCAGTATTTT. It is translated as CASSFSGTSGADTQYF. This chain connects TRBV12-3 or TRBV12-4 to TRBJ2-3; perhaps TRBD1 as D (6 bases). The CDR3 runs 16 residues. Trimming left V 3 bases short and J 4 bases short, with 17 bases between.

This clonotype was found many times. J is TRBJ1-4 and V is TRBV5-1, with TRBD1 identical over 9 bases. Germline V CDR1 and CDR2: SGHRS, YFSETQ. There are 18 residues in the CDR3. V lost 0 bases and J lost 7; bases outside the gene matches: 13. The CDR3 here is CASSLAPPNRGQSEKLFF. In DNA, the CDR3 is TGCGCCAGCAGCTTGGCCCCCCCCAACAGGGGGCAATCTGAAAAACTGTTTTTT. The full variable domain, its missing parts supplied by reference TRBV5-1 and TRBJ1-4, is KAGVTQTPRYLIKTRGQQVTLSCSPISGHRSVSWYQQTPGQGLQFLFEYFSETQRNKGNFPGRFSGRQFSNSRSEMNVSTLELGDSALYLCASSLAPPNRGQSEKLFFGSGTQLSVL.

This clonotype has at least ten counts. The chain uses TRBV28 and TRBJ2-7; D possibly corresponds to TRBD2 (5 bases). V was pared by 2 bases and J by 2 bases, with 7 bases between. Germline V CDR1 and CDR2: MDHEN, SYDVKM. The CDR3 extends over 13 amino acids. This chain's CDR3 is CASSLLATYEQYF. For the CDR3, the DNA is TGTGCCAGCAGTTTACTAGCTACCTACGAGCAGTACTTC.

The chain joins TRBV29-1 to TRBJ1-2; D is undetermined. The CDR3 covers 12 residues. Trimming removed 3 bases from V and 4 bases from J, with 9 bases in between. Looked up from germline, CDR1 is SQVTM and CDR2 is ANQGSEA. The CDR3 DNA is TGCAGCGTTGAGGCCCGGAGCTATGGCTACACCTTC. This sequence encodes CSVEARSYGYTF.

V usage is TRBV9 and J usage is TRBJ2-5; 7 positions match TRBD2. CDR3 size: 15 residues. The V and J ends lost 0 bases and 2 bases, in that order; junction bases with no gene match: 4. The germline CDR1 and CDR2 sequences are SGDLS and YYNGEE. Written as DNA, the CDR3 is TGTGCCAGCAGCGTAGGCGGGGGAGATCAAGAGACCCAGTACTTC. Protein sequence: CASSVGGGDQETQYF.

The table lists this clonotype with many counts. CDR3 bases: TGTGCCAGCAGCCCTAGCGGGATAACCTACAATGAGCAGTTCTTC. Amino acid sequence: CASSPSGITYNEQFF. J is TRBJ2-1 and V is TRBV7-8, with 9 nucleotides matching TRBD2. Per germline, CDR1 SGHVS and CDR2 FQNEAQ. With 5 bases clipped from V and 2 bases from J, the junction kept 4 bases outside the gene matches. The CDR3 has 15 amino acids.

The J gene is TRBJ2-7, the V gene TRBV11-2; D is perhaps TRBD1 (6 bases). With 2 bases removed from V and 4 bases from J, the gap between germline ends came to 12 bases. Germline CDR1 SGHAT, CDR2 FQNNGV. This CDR3 is 14 amino acids long. The CDR3 sequence is CASSLSRGVYEQYF. The DNA for the CDR3 is TGTGCCAGCAGCTTATCCAGGGGTGTGTACGAGCAGTACTTC.

V usage is TRBV30 and J usage is TRBJ2-3; TRBD2 matches at 10 bases. Trimming took 4 bases from V and 4 from J; bases not matched to a gene: 11. Germline CDR1 is GTSNPN and CDR2 is SVGIG (reference sequence). The CDR3 is 16 residues long. CDR3 residues: CAWNLFLAGDSDTQYF. CDR3 in DNA: TGTGCCTGGAATCTCTTCCTAGCGGGAGATTCAGATACGCAGTATTTT.

This clonotype was counted ten times or more. The rearrangement links TRBV7-2 to TRBJ2-7; the D is unclear. The CDR3 sequence is 15 residues long. Germline V lookup: CDR1 SGHTA, CDR2 FQGNSA. V was shortened by 7 bases and J by 0 bases, with 16 bases between the two germline ends. CDR3 nucleotide sequence: TGTGCCAGCACCATAGGACCCGCAAGCTCCTACGAGCAGTACTTC. Residues: CASTIGPASSYEQYF.

CDR3 nucleotide sequence: TGCAGCGTTGTGGGAGGGGGAGCAGATACGCAGTATTTT. Translating it yields CSVVGGGADTQYF. V is TRBV29-1 and J is TRBJ2-3; perhaps TRBD2 as D (7 bases). V lost 4 bases and J 4 bases, leaving 12 bases between the germline ends. The CDR3 is 13 residues long. Germline V gene data show CDR1 as SQVTM and CDR2 as ANQGSEA.

This clonotype was recorded at least ten times. The chain has TRBV12-3 or TRBV12-4 and TRBJ2-5, with 7 positions matching TRBD2. Unmatched junction bases numbered 8, after V lost 5 bases and J lost 5 bases. The CDR3 length is 14 residues. The CDR3 region is CASSPPGGEETQYF. Written as DNA, the CDR3 is TGTGCCAGCAGTCCCCCGGGGGGAGAGGAGACCCAGTACTTC.

The sample holds many counts of this clonotype. This rearrangement joins TRBV12-3 or TRBV12-4 to TRBJ1-5; 8 bases align to TRBD1. The CDR3 runs 19 residues. V lost 2 bases to trimming and J lost 0 bases; unmatched junction nucleotides: 12. CDR3 sequence (DNA): TGTGCCAGCAGTTTATGGGGCAGGGGGCTTCGGCTTAGCAATCAGCCCCAGCATTTT. This translates into CASSLWGRGLRLSNQPQHF.

The sample holds many counts of this clonotype. J is TRBJ1-5 and V is TRBV20-1; 8 positions match TRBD1. J lost 5 bases, V lost 1 base, and 4 bases had no gene match. Germline-derived CDR1 and CDR2 are DFQATT and SNEGSKA (reference sequence). CDR3 length: 14 amino acids. The CDR3 bases are TGCAGTGCTAGAGGGGGACAGGAATATCAGCCCCAGCATTTT. Encoded protein: CSARGGQEYQPQHF.

This clonotype was counted at least ten times. The chain uses TRBV7-2 and TRBJ2-6; a weak D match, TRBD1 (5 bases). Germline V CDR1 and CDR2: SGHTA, FQGNSA. The CDR3 totals 15 residues. V lost 8 bases and J lost 3, with 14 bases in between. CDR3 in DNA: TGTGCCAGCGAGCCAGGGTCTGGTGGGGCCAACGTCCTGACTTTC. This codes for CASEPGSGGANVLTF.

The sample holds many counts of this clonotype. V usage is TRBV4-2 and J usage is TRBJ1-2; D is unclear. The CDR3 is made up of 15 amino acids. Trimming removed 2 bases from V and 4 bases from J, with 14 bases in between. The germline V gene has CDR1 LGHNA and CDR2 YNFKEQ. The CDR3 nucleotides are TGTGCCAGCAGCCAACCGCTGGCCGTAGGCTATGGCTACACCTTC. It yields the protein CASSQPLAVGYGYTF.

This clonotype was picked up many times. The rearrangement links TRBV7-6 to TRBJ1-1; D is undetermined. The germline gives CDR1 SGHVS, CDR2 FNYEAQ. This CDR3 is 16 amino acids long. Deletions cut 5 bases from V and 1 base from J, with 17 bases between. The CDR3 DNA reads as TGTGCCAGCAGCCGTACCTACCCCCCGGGGAACACTGAAGCTTTCTTT. Protein: CASSRTYPPGNTEAFF.

The sample holds many counts of this clonotype. This chain connects TRBV20-1 to TRBJ2-3; TRBD2 agrees at 11 bases. Germline V gene lookup returns CDR1 DFQATT and CDR2 SNEGSKA (reference sequence). V trimming: 5 bases; J trimming: 0 bases; junction bases outside the gene matches: 4. The CDR3 totals 15 residues. The CDR3 protein is CSASLAGGSTDTQYF. Written as DNA, the CDR3 is TGCAGTGCTTCTCTAGCGGGAGGTAGCACAGATACGCAGTATTTT.

There are many counts of this clonotype. The V gene is TRBV10-3, the J gene TRBJ1-2, with D perhaps matching TRBD1 (6 bases). Germline CDR1 ENHRY, CDR2 SYGVKD. This CDR3 contains 13 residues. The V end lost 2 bases, the J end lost 4 bases, and 8 bases lay between the germline ends. The CDR3 nucleotides read TGTGCCATCAGTGAGGACAGGAGCTATGGCTACACCTTC. Protein: CAISEDRSYGYTF.

This clonotype was observed at least ten times. The chain links TRBV20-1 to TRBJ2-5; D unclear. V was clipped by 7 bases and J by 6 bases, with 18 bases between them. CDR1 is DFQATT, CDR2 SNEGSKA, per germline (reference sequence). The CDR3 has 13 residues. CDR3 in DNA: TGCAGTGTCCTAAGAGCCGCGGAAAAGACCCAGTACTTC. It is translated as CSVLRAAEKTQYF.